These 20 T cell receptor beta chains were all obtained from the same sample, sequenced in a study of cytomegalovirus exposure and HLA in healthy donors (dated by TCRdb to the late 2010s). The library was prepared using the immunoSEQ multiplex PCR assay. The multiplex PCR relied on a mix of 60 forward primers for TCR Vbeta segments and 13 reverse primers for TCR Jbeta segments. TCRdb re-hosts the immuneACCESS table, in-frame sequences only. Its copies lack some clones; in the studies checked, an unresolved V gene accounts for under half of them, and the cause for the rest is not known. A total of some 110,000 clones appear in this sample, about 84% of them only once. Around 3.9% of the sample goes to the ten largest clones. The sequenced sample consisted of PBMCs. All receptors come from a man in his forties or fifties in good health and CMV-seronegative.

The chain couples TRBV15 to TRBJ1-1; no definite D call. Germline CDR1 reads LNHNV; CDR2 reads YYDKDF (reference sequence). The CDR3 covers 16 residues. V gave up 1 base and J gave up 4 bases, with 16 bases separating them. The CDR3 nucleotides are TGTGCCACCAGCAGAGCTAAAACCAGGCCAACCACTGAAGCTTTCTTT. Residues: CATSRAKTRPTTEAFF.

J is TRBJ1-2 and V is TRBV30; D ambiguous. This CDR3 region has 15 residues. From germline, CDR1 is GTSNPN and CDR2 SVGIG (reference sequence). V lost 3 bases to trimming and J lost 8 bases, with 22 bases between them. CDR3 nucleotide sequence: TGTGCCTGGAGCCTTTCGTTGTGGGCCGCGGGGGGCTACACCTTC. This sequence encodes CAWSLSLWAAGGYTF.

This clone was counted only a few times. The chain is built from TRBV18 and TRBJ1-5, with 7 positions matching TRBD1. With 6 bases clipped from V and 4 bases from J, the junction kept 9 bases outside the gene matches. This CDR3 is built from 15 residues. Germline V gene lookup returns CDR1 KGHSH and CDR2 LQKENI. The CDR3 loop reads CASSLDRDQNQPQHF. CDR3 bases: TGTGCCAGCTCCTTAGACAGGGACCAAAATCAGCCCCAGCATTTT.

The rearrangement uses TRBV27 and TRBJ1-1; D not certain. CDR3 size: 13 residues. V lost 5 bases and J 5 bases, leaving 12 bases between the germline ends. Germline values: CDR1 MNHEY, CDR2 SMNVEV (reference sequence). The DNA for the CDR3 is TGTGCCAGCAGTCCTTCGGGTTTTACTGAAGCTTTCTTT. This gives the protein CASSPSGFTEAFF.

This clone was seen more than once but under ten times. The V and J genes are TRBV7-9 and TRBJ1-4; TRBD1 agrees at 8 bases. From germline, CDR1 is SEHNR and CDR2 FQNEAQ (reference sequence). The CDR3 runs 15 residues. V lost 5 bases to trimming and J lost 7 bases; unmatched junction nucleotides: 9. Written as DNA, the CDR3 is TGTGCCAGCAGCCCGGGGACAGGTTCGAGTGAAAAACTGTTTTTT. This encodes CASSPGTGSSEKLFF.

The genes are TRBV7-8 and TRBJ1-6, with 9 bases that match TRBD1. The CDR3 has 15 amino acids. Trimming cost V 6 bases and J 9 bases; bases outside gene matches: 9. CDR1 and CDR2 (germline): SGHVS, FQNEAQ. CDR3 loop: CASRRNRGPGSPLHF. Written as DNA, the CDR3 is TGTGCCAGCAGACGCAACAGGGGGCCGGGTTCACCCCTCCACTTT.

This chain links TRBV13 with TRBJ2-7, with 9 nucleotides matching TRBD1. CDR1 PRHDT and CDR2 FYEKMQ come from the germline V gene (reference sequence). Trimming removed 5 bases from V and 5 bases from J; junction bases left unmatched: 10. CDR3 length equals 15 residues. CDR3 sequence reads: CASSREGTGTNEQYF. CDR3 in DNA: TGTGCCAGCAGCCGTGAGGGGACAGGGACCAACGAGCAGTACTTC.

This clone came up once. The chain uses TRBV18 and TRBJ1-1; possible D gene TRBD1, 6 bases. Trimming took off 1 base at V and 0 bases at J, with 6 bases between the two ends. The CDR3 covers 14 residues. Germline V CDR1 and CDR2: KGHSH, LQKENI. Written as DNA, the CDR3 is TGTGCCAGCTCACCACGACAGGTGAACACTGAAGCTTTCTTT. It yields the protein CASSPRQVNTEAFF.

The chain couples TRBV5-8 to TRBJ1-2, with a possible D match to TRBD1 (6 bases). From germline, CDR1 is SGHTS and CDR2 YDEGEE. The CDR3 has 15 amino acids. Trimming pared 4 bases from V and 7 bases from J, leaving 20 bases between. The CDR3, as DNA: TGTGCCAGCAGCCGTTGGGAACAGGGTTACGGTGGCTACACCTTC. It yields the protein CASSRWEQGYGGYTF.

This chain uses TRBV18 with TRBJ1-5; no definite D call. Looked up from germline, CDR1 is KGHSH and CDR2 is LQKENI. The CDR3 sequence is 16 residues long. Trimming left V 0 bases short and J 4 bases short, with 13 bases between. CDR3 sequence: CASSPPTVGGNQPQHF. CDR3 sequence (DNA): TGTGCCAGCTCACCACCGACCGTGGGAGGGAATCAGCCCCAGCATTTT.

The V call is TRBV7-3, the J call TRBJ2-1, with 8 positions matching TRBD2. The CDR3 is 17 amino acids. V gave up 5 bases and J gave up 2 bases; unmatched junction bases: 11. The germline V gene encodes CDR1 SGHTA and CDR2 FQGTGA. This CDR3 reads CASSLTSSGRAYNEQFF. The DNA of the CDR3 is TGTGCCAGCAGCCTCACTTCTAGCGGGCGGGCCTACAATGAGCAGTTCTTC.

This clone was seen more than once but under ten times. The chain is built from TRBV9 and TRBJ1-2; TRBD1 agrees at 7 bases. The germline CDR1 and CDR2 sequences are SGDLS and YYNGEE. The trim removed 2 bases at V and 3 bases at J, leaving 13 bases unmatched. The CDR3 length is 17 residues. In DNA, the CDR3 is TGTGCCAGCAGCGTTCCCCATGACAAAGACAGGGACTATGGCTACACCTTC. Amino acid sequence: CASSVPHDKDRDYGYTF.

The chain employs TRBV7-9 and TRBJ2-2; possibly TRBD1 for D (5 bases). CDR1 is SEHNR, CDR2 FQNEAQ, per germline (reference sequence). V lost 5 bases to trimming and J lost 6 bases, with 13 bases between them. This CDR3 region has 14 residues. The CDR3 spells CASSPLVGPGELFF. DNA for the CDR3: TGTGCCAGCAGCCCCCTAGTGGGGCCCGGGGAGCTGTTTTTT.

This clone was detected a few times. V usage is TRBV7-2 and J usage is TRBJ2-3, with TRBD2 as a possible D gene (5 bases). Per germline, CDR1 SGHTA and CDR2 FQGNSA. The CDR3 runs to 15 residues. Trimming took off 1 base at V and 6 bases at J, with 14 bases between the two ends. CDR3 loop: CASSLDGRWRDTQYF. The CDR3 region has the DNA TGTGCCAGCAGCTTAGACGGGCGCTGGAGGGATACGCAGTATTTT.

Comments on this clone: Other nucleotide sequences in the sample specify the same CDR3. CDR3 amino acids: CASSLLAGWQPQHF. The CDR3 DNA follows: TGTGCCAGCAGCTTATTGGCAGGGTGGCAGCCCCAGCATTTT. This chain joins TRBV7-8 and TRBJ1-5; a possible D gene is TRBD1 (5 bases). The CDR3 contains 14 residues. From germline, CDR1 is SGHVS and CDR2 FQNEAQ. The ends were cut back, 2 bases at V and 7 bases at J, with 12 bases in the middle.

The chain recombines TRBV19 with TRBJ1-2; the D is unclear. This CDR3 is built from 14 residues. CDR1 is LNHDA and CDR2 is SQIVND in the germline V gene (reference sequence). Trimming removed 5 bases from V and 4 bases from J, with 14 bases in between. CDR3 protein: CASSERRGPYGYTF. CDR3 in DNA: TGTGCCAGTAGTGAAAGACGGGGTCCCTATGGCTACACCTTC.

The chain combines TRBV7-9 with TRBJ1-3; 9 bases match TRBD1. CDR1 and CDR2 (germline): SEHNR, FQNEAQ (reference sequence). V dropped 2 bases and J dropped 4; count of bases not matched to a gene: 6. The CDR3 totals 16 residues. CDR3 DNA: TGTGCCAGCAGCTTATCACAGGGGGCGAGAGGAAACACCATATATTTT. Translation gives CASSLSQGARGNTIYF.

The rearrangement uses TRBV6-5 and TRBJ2-7; weak D call: TRBD1 (5 bases). The CDR3 length is 12 residues. Germline V gene lookup returns CDR1 MNHEY and CDR2 SVGAGI. The V end lost 6 bases, the J end lost 3 bases, and 9 bases lay between the germline ends. The CDR3 DNA sequence: TGTGCCAGCAGCCTCCAGGGCTACGAGCAGTACTTC. As protein: CASSLQGYEQYF.

This chain joins TRBV27 and TRBJ1-4; 8 bases fit TRBD1. The CDR3 is 14 amino acids. Germline lookup yields CDR1 MNHEY and CDR2 SMNVEV (reference sequence). V trimming: 6 bases; J trimming: 7 bases; junction bases outside the gene matches: 7. CDR3 nucleotides: TGTGCCAGCAGCCCTAGACAGGGGAGTGAAAAACTGTTTTTT. Translation: CASSPRQGSEKLFF.

The rearrangement joins TRBV2 to TRBJ2-2; D is uncertain. Trimming left V 1 base short and J 5 bases short, with 17 bases between. CDR3 length: 17 amino acids. Germline CDR1 and CDR2: SNHLY and FYNNEI. CDR3 loop: CASSEGVRVQVTGELFF. The CDR3 bases are TGTGCCAGCAGTGAAGGGGTCCGGGTACAAGTAACCGGGGAGCTGTTTTTT.